This T cell receptor (beta chain) was sequenced in a study of cytomegalovirus exposure and HLA in healthy donors. Background on the study: A later analysis reported the 95 to 150 validation repertoires used the same platform as the approximately 660 first-cohort repertoires. Whole-study results and caveats: Accounts indicate the classifier identified cytomegalovirus status with strong specificity and sensitivity.

This clone was found a few times. What it binds is not known. Profiling relied on immunoSEQ multiplex PCR, and the TCRdb table lists in-frame clones only, not all of them. The table lists about 82,000 clones, about 92% of them singletons, with approximately 0.7% in the top ten. The receptor's source is a man younger than 35 in good health and CMV-seronegative. Input material: PBMCs.

This chain's CDR3 is CASGRLSGEQYF. CDR3 DNA sequence: TGCGCCAGCGGTAGACTCTCGGGAGAGCAGTACTTC. V usage is TRBV5-1 and J usage is TRBJ2-7; D perhaps matches TRBD2 (5 bases). CDR1 and CDR2 from the germline V gene are SGHRS and YFSETQ. The V end lost 7 bases, the J end lost 7 bases, and 15 bases lay between the germline ends. The CDR3 sequence is 12 residues long.